These 14 T cell receptor beta chains were sequenced from one sample in a study of human T cells and chemical hapten exposure. Time point meaning: pre-sensitization, week 0. Treatment of the sample: therapeutic diphenylcyclopropenone sensitization with weekly scalp DPC. MiXCR, run by TCRdb on the RACE reads, gives a single entry per CDR3 protein. This sample has under 300,000 distinct CDR3 sequences, with 8.6% found just once. The source material was whole blood, sampled in connection with sensitization to the hapten diphenylcyclopropenone (DPC). Receptors were obtained from a middle-aged woman with alopecia areata. Some clones in this sample may be carry-over from other donors' samples.

V is TRBV27 and J is TRBJ2-1; 8 bases align to TRBD1. Germline CDR1 MNHEY, CDR2 SMNVEV (reference sequence). V lost 5 bases and J lost 4; bases outside the gene matches: 7. CDR3 length equals 15 residues. In DNA, the CDR3 is TGTGCCAGCAGTAACGCCAGGACAGGGTACAATGAGCAGTTCTTC. Residues: CASSNARTGYNEQFF.

The J gene is TRBJ2-7, the V gene TRBV12-3 or TRBV12-4, with a weak D call TRBD1 (8 bases). The CDR3 length is 14 residues. The V end was cut by 7 bases, the J end by 3 bases, with 16 bases between. This CDR3 reads CASKQGGAGYEQYF. The CDR3 region has the DNA TGTGCCAGCAAACAGGGGGGGGCTGGCTACGAGCAGTACTTC.

This clonotype has more than one count but fewer than ten. The rearrangement links TRBV28 to TRBJ2-5; D is uncertain. Germline V gene sequence: CDR1 MDHEN, CDR2 SYDVKM. This CDR3 is built from 14 residues. Trimming took 2 bases from V and 2 from J, leaving 9 bases between them. DNA of the CDR3: TGTGCCAGCAGTTTAGCGTTGCGGCAAGAGACCCAGTACTTC. It translates to CASSLALRQETQYF.

This clonotype turned up a few times. The chain carries TRBV12-3 or TRBV12-4 and TRBJ2-3; 14 positions agree with TRBD2. The junction had 9 bases not matched to a gene; V was cut back by 6 bases and J by 4 bases. CDR3 length: 17 residues. CDR3 bases: TGTGCCAGCAGCCGGGGGTCGACTAGCGGGAGGGCAGATACGCAGTATTTT. Protein: CASSRGSTSGRADTQYF.

This clonotype came up many times. The chain is built from TRBV29-1 and TRBJ2-5; D possibly corresponds to TRBD1 (6 bases). Germline V gene lookup returns CDR1 SQVTM and CDR2 ANQGSEA. The CDR3 extends over 12 amino acids. Deletions cut 4 bases from V and 3 bases from J, with 9 bases between. The chain's CDR3 is CSVVSGEETQYF. CDR3 bases: TGCAGCGTTGTTTCAGGGGAAGAGACCCAGTACTTC.

This clonotype was recorded a few times. The J gene is TRBJ1-1, the V gene TRBV6-6, with TRBD1 matching 10 bases. With 0 bases clipped from V and 5 bases from J, the junction kept 3 bases outside the gene matches. Germline loops: CDR1 MNHNY, CDR2 SVGAGI (reference sequence). The CDR3 contains 15 residues. This chain's CDR3 is CASSYSGQGGTEAFF. CDR3 DNA sequence: TGTGCCAGCAGTTACTCCGGACAGGGGGGAACTGAAGCTTTCTTT.

This clonotype was seen a handful of times. The V call is TRBV5-1, the J call TRBJ2-7; TRBD1 is a possible D gene (6 bases). V lost 4 bases and J 2 bases, leaving 13 bases between the germline ends. The CDR3 extends over 14 amino acids. The V gene's germline CDR1 is SGHRS and CDR2 YFSETQ. The CDR3 region is CASSPTGTTYEQYF. As DNA, the CDR3 is TGCGCCAGCAGCCCCACCGGGACAACCTACGAGCAGTACTTC.

This clonotype came up a few times. This sequence joins TRBV12-3 or TRBV12-4 and TRBJ2-3, with D unresolved. Trimming removed 10 bases from V and 6 bases from J, with 8 bases in between. CDR3 length equals 10 residues. CDR3 DNA sequence: TGTGCCACCAACGTGGATACGCAGTATTTT. Protein product: CATNVDTQYF.

At least ten counts were recorded for this clonotype. The chain combines TRBV7-2 with TRBJ1-5; 7 bases agree with TRBD1. The CDR3 has 13 residues. J gave up 5 bases and V 3 bases, and 1 base lay outside the gene matches. Germline values: CDR1 SGHTA, CDR2 FQGNSA. The CDR3 sequence is CASSFDRDQPQHF. As DNA, the CDR3 is TGTGCCAGCAGCTTCGACAGGGATCAGCCCCAGCATTTT.

This clonotype was counted ten times or more. The chain recombines TRBV24-1 with TRBJ2-1; 7 positions agree with TRBD1. The CDR3 runs 17 residues. The germline V gene encodes CDR1 KGHDR and CDR2 SFDVKD. V lost 3 bases, J lost 7 bases, and 14 bases stayed unmatched. Written as DNA, the CDR3 is TGTGCCACCAGTGATAGGAGGACAGGAACCTTGATGAATGAGCAGTTCTTC. Its translation: CATSDRRTGTLMNEQFF.

The V gene is TRBV9, the J gene TRBJ2-5; the match to TRBD2 covers 9 bases. The trim removed 0 bases at V and 5 bases at J, leaving 11 bases unmatched. The CDR3 loop spans 17 amino acids. Germline lookup yields CDR1 SGDLS and CDR2 YYNGEE. The CDR3: CASSVGRGSGSRETQYF. In DNA, the CDR3 is TGTGCCAGCAGCGTAGGCAGGGGTAGCGGGAGCCGGGAGACCCAGTACTTC.

This clonotype was seen ten or more times. The V call is TRBV6-2 or TRBV6-3, the J call TRBJ1-1; D possibly corresponds to TRBD1 (6 bases). Trimming left V 6 bases short and J 0 bases short, with 11 bases between. This CDR3 has 14 amino acids. Germline V gene lookup returns CDR1 MNHEY and CDR2 SVGEGT. In nucleotides, the CDR3 is TGTGCCAGCAGCGACGGACAGTTGAACACTGAAGCTTTCTTT. This codes for CASSDGQLNTEAFF.

The genes are TRBV14 and TRBJ2-1, with TRBD2 identical over 9 bases. This CDR3 spans 16 amino acids. V shed 4 bases, J shed 8 bases, and the junction held 12 bases outside the gene matches. Germline-derived CDR1 and CDR2 are SGHDN and FVKESK. The chain's CDR3 is CASSPRGASGIYEQFF. CDR3 bases: TGTGCCAGCAGCCCCCGAGGGGCTAGCGGGATCTATGAGCAGTTCTTC.

J is TRBJ2-2 and V is TRBV20-1; 7 bases fit TRBD1. The J segment lost 6 bases and the V segment lost 4 bases, leaving 8 bases of the junction unmatched. The CDR3 contains 14 residues. CDR1 is DFQATT, CDR2 SNEGSKA, per germline (reference sequence). CDR3 sequence reads: CSATQGDLAGELFF. The CDR3 coding sequence is TGCAGTGCTACCCAGGGGGATCTAGCCGGGGAGCTGTTTTTT.